This passage covers 14 T cell receptor beta chains from one sample sequenced in a study of T cells in tumors after PD-1 blockade. TCRdb's copy holds only in-frame clones and misses some; the assay was immunoSEQ multiplex PCR. The data hold approximately 47,000 clones, with more than 65% observed a single time. The input for sequencing was PBMCs, taken before anti-PD-1 therapy. These receptors were taken from a human donor with advanced basal cell or squamous cell carcinoma (not recorded which).

The chain links TRBV7-8 to TRBJ1-2; D remains unclear. The ends were cut back, 1 base at V and 0 bases at J, with 15 bases in the middle. The CDR3 contains 17 residues. CDR1 and CDR2 from the germline V gene are SGHVS and FQNEAQ. The CDR3 is CASSLDGGPKPNYGYTF. CDR3 DNA: TGTGCCAGCAGCTTAGATGGTGGTCCAAAACCTAACTATGGCTACACCTTC.

The rearrangement joins TRBV14 to TRBJ2-2; 9 nucleotides align to TRBD1. J gave up 4 bases and V 2 bases, and 11 bases lay outside the gene matches. Germline CDR1 is SGHDN and CDR2 is FVKESK. The CDR3 totals 18 residues. CDR3 nucleotides: TGTGCCAGCAGCCAACTGGCGATGGGACAGGGTTTCACCGGGGAGCTGTTTTTT. Translating it yields CASSQLAMGQGFTGELFF.

This clone was seen only once. The chain couples TRBV11-3 to TRBJ2-7; no firm D call. Per germline, CDR1 SGHNT and CDR2 YENEEA. This CDR3 has 12 residues. The V end was cut by 5 bases, the J end by 0 bases, with 5 bases between. The CDR3: CASSPSSYEQYF. In DNA form, the CDR3 reads TGTGCCAGCAGCCCGAGCTCCTACGAGCAGTACTTC. The full variable domain, with the rest looked up from reference TRBV11-3 and TRBJ2-7, is EAGVVQSPRYKIIEKKQPVAFWCNPISGHNTLYWYLQNLGQGPELLIRYENEEAVDDSQLPKDRFSAERLKGVDSTLKIQPAELGDSAVYLCASSPSSYEQYFGPGTRLTVT.

The chain couples TRBV9 to TRBJ2-3, with TRBD2 matching over 7 bases. V was clipped by 7 bases and J by 0 bases; unmatched bases: 8. Germline-derived CDR1 and CDR2 are SGDLS and YYNGEE. This CDR3 region has 15 residues. As DNA, the CDR3 is TGTGCCAGCGGCCACTATAGCGGGAGCACAGATACGCAGTATTTT. It translates to CASGHYSGSTDTQYF.

The chain recombines TRBV3-1 (or the pseudogene TRBV3-2) with TRBJ2-3; D is uncertain. The CDR3 contains 12 residues. V was pared by 5 bases and J by 0 bases, with 3 bases between. Germline CDR1 reads LGHDT; CDR2 reads YNNKEL (reference sequence). CDR3 region: CASSASTDTQYF. Here the CDR3 DNA reads TGTGCCAGCAGCGCGAGCACAGATACGCAGTATTTT.

The rearrangement joins TRBV6-4 to TRBJ2-2, with TRBD1 as a possible D gene (5 bases). The CDR3 sequence is 12 residues long. Looked up from germline, CDR1 is MRHNA and CDR2 is SNTAGT. V was trimmed by 6 bases and J by 7 bases, leaving 9 bases between them. DNA for the CDR3: TGTGCCAGCAGACAGGCCGACGGGGAGCTGTTTTTT. Translated: CASRQADGELFF.

The rearrangement joins TRBV28 to TRBJ2-5; D call uncertain. This CDR3 spans 15 amino acids. Germline V gene lookup returns CDR1 MDHEN and CDR2 SYDVKM. V shed 5 bases and J shed 2 bases, with 15 bases lying between them. CDR3 protein: CASSPTSGWQETQYF. CDR3 coding DNA: TGTGCCAGCAGTCCAACCTCAGGTTGGCAAGAGACCCAGTACTTC. The variable domain in full, with the rest retrieved from reference TRBV28 and TRBJ2-5, is DVKVTQSSRYLVKRTGEKVFLECVQDMDHENMFWYRQDPGLGLRLIYFSYDVKMKEKGDIPEGYSVSREKKERFSLILESASTNQTSMYLCASSPTSGWQETQYFGPGTRLLVL.

V usage is TRBV15 and J usage is TRBJ2-1; unclear D gene. The V end lost 0 bases, the J end lost 12 bases, and 9 bases lay between the germline ends. CDR3 size: 12 residues. Germline-derived CDR1 and CDR2 are LNHNV and YYDKDF (reference sequence). CDR3 DNA sequence: TGTGCCACCAGCAGAGATAGGCACATGCAGTTCTTC. Translation gives CATSRDRHMQFF. Full variable domain (outside the CDR3, taken from reference TRBV15 and TRBJ2-1): DAMVIQNPRYQVTQFGKPVTLSCSQTLNHNVMYWYQQKSSQAPKLLFHYYDKDFNNEADTPDNFQSRRPNTSFCFLDIRSPGLGDTAMYLCATSRDRHMQFFGPGTRLTVL.

This chain uses TRBV15 with TRBJ2-1; no reliable D call. Germline V CDR1 and CDR2: LNHNV, YYDKDF (reference sequence). This CDR3 region has 13 residues. V shed 0 bases and J shed 4 bases, with 4 bases lying between them. CDR3 sequence reads: CATSREVYNEQFF. CDR3 DNA: TGTGCCACCAGCAGAGAGGTTTACAATGAGCAGTTCTTC.

The genes are TRBV10-3 and TRBJ2-1; 10 bases match TRBD2. This CDR3 is 17 amino acids long. The J segment lost 6 bases and the V segment lost 0 bases, leaving 8 bases of the junction unmatched. Per germline, CDR1 ENHRY and CDR2 SYGVKD. CDR3 protein: CAISESMVSGGGNEQFF. The CDR3 region has the DNA TGTGCCATCAGTGAGTCTATGGTGAGCGGGGGGGGCAATGAGCAGTTCTTC.

The chain recombines TRBV10-1 with TRBJ2-3; D not resolved. V dropped 8 bases and J dropped 6 bases, with 12 bases sitting between them. Germline V gene lookup returns CDR1 WNHNN and CDR2 SYGVQD (reference sequence). The CDR3 contains 12 residues. CDR3 loop: CASAQTQDTQYF. DNA for the CDR3: TGCGCCAGCGCCCAGACGCAGGATACGCAGTATTTT.

The chain joins TRBV21-1 to TRBJ1-2. TRBV21-1 is a known pseudogene. CDR3 length equals 15 residues. CDR3 loop: CASSKEREVNYGYTF. The CDR3 bases are TGTGCCAGCAGCAAAGAAAGGGAGGTAAACTATGGCTACACCTTC.

The gene calls are TRBV6-5 and TRBJ1-6; D is perhaps TRBD1 (5 bases). From germline, CDR1 is MNHEY and CDR2 SVGAGI. This CDR3 has 15 residues. V shed 7 bases and J shed 7 bases, with 17 bases lying between them. DNA for the CDR3: TGTGCCAGCATAAAAGGGGACGAGGGGAATTCACCCCTCCACTTT. This translates into CASIKGDEGNSPLHF.

This clone has ten or more counts. The V and J genes are TRBV3-1 (or the pseudogene TRBV3-2) and TRBJ2-2; perhaps TRBD1 as D (7 bases). This CDR3 contains 17 residues. The V gene lost 0 bases and the J gene lost 4 bases, with 15 bases spanning the gap. The germline gives CDR1 LGHDT, CDR2 YNNKEL (reference sequence). CDR3 amino acids: CASSQDQGGLPTGELFF. CDR3 nucleotide sequence: TGTGCCAGCAGCCAAGATCAGGGGGGACTTCCCACCGGGGAGCTGTTTTTT.